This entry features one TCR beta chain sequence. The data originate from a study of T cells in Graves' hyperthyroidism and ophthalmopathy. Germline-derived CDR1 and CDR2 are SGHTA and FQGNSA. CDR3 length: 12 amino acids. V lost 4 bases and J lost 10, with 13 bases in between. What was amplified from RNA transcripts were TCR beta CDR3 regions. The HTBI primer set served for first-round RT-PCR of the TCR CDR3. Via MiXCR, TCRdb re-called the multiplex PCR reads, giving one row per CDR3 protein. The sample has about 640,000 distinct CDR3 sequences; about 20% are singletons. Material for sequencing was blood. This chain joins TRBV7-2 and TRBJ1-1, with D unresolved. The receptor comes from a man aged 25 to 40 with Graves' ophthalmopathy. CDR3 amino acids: CASSSQLDGAFF. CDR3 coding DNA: TGTGCCAGCAGCTCCCAGTTGGATGGAGCTTTCTTT.